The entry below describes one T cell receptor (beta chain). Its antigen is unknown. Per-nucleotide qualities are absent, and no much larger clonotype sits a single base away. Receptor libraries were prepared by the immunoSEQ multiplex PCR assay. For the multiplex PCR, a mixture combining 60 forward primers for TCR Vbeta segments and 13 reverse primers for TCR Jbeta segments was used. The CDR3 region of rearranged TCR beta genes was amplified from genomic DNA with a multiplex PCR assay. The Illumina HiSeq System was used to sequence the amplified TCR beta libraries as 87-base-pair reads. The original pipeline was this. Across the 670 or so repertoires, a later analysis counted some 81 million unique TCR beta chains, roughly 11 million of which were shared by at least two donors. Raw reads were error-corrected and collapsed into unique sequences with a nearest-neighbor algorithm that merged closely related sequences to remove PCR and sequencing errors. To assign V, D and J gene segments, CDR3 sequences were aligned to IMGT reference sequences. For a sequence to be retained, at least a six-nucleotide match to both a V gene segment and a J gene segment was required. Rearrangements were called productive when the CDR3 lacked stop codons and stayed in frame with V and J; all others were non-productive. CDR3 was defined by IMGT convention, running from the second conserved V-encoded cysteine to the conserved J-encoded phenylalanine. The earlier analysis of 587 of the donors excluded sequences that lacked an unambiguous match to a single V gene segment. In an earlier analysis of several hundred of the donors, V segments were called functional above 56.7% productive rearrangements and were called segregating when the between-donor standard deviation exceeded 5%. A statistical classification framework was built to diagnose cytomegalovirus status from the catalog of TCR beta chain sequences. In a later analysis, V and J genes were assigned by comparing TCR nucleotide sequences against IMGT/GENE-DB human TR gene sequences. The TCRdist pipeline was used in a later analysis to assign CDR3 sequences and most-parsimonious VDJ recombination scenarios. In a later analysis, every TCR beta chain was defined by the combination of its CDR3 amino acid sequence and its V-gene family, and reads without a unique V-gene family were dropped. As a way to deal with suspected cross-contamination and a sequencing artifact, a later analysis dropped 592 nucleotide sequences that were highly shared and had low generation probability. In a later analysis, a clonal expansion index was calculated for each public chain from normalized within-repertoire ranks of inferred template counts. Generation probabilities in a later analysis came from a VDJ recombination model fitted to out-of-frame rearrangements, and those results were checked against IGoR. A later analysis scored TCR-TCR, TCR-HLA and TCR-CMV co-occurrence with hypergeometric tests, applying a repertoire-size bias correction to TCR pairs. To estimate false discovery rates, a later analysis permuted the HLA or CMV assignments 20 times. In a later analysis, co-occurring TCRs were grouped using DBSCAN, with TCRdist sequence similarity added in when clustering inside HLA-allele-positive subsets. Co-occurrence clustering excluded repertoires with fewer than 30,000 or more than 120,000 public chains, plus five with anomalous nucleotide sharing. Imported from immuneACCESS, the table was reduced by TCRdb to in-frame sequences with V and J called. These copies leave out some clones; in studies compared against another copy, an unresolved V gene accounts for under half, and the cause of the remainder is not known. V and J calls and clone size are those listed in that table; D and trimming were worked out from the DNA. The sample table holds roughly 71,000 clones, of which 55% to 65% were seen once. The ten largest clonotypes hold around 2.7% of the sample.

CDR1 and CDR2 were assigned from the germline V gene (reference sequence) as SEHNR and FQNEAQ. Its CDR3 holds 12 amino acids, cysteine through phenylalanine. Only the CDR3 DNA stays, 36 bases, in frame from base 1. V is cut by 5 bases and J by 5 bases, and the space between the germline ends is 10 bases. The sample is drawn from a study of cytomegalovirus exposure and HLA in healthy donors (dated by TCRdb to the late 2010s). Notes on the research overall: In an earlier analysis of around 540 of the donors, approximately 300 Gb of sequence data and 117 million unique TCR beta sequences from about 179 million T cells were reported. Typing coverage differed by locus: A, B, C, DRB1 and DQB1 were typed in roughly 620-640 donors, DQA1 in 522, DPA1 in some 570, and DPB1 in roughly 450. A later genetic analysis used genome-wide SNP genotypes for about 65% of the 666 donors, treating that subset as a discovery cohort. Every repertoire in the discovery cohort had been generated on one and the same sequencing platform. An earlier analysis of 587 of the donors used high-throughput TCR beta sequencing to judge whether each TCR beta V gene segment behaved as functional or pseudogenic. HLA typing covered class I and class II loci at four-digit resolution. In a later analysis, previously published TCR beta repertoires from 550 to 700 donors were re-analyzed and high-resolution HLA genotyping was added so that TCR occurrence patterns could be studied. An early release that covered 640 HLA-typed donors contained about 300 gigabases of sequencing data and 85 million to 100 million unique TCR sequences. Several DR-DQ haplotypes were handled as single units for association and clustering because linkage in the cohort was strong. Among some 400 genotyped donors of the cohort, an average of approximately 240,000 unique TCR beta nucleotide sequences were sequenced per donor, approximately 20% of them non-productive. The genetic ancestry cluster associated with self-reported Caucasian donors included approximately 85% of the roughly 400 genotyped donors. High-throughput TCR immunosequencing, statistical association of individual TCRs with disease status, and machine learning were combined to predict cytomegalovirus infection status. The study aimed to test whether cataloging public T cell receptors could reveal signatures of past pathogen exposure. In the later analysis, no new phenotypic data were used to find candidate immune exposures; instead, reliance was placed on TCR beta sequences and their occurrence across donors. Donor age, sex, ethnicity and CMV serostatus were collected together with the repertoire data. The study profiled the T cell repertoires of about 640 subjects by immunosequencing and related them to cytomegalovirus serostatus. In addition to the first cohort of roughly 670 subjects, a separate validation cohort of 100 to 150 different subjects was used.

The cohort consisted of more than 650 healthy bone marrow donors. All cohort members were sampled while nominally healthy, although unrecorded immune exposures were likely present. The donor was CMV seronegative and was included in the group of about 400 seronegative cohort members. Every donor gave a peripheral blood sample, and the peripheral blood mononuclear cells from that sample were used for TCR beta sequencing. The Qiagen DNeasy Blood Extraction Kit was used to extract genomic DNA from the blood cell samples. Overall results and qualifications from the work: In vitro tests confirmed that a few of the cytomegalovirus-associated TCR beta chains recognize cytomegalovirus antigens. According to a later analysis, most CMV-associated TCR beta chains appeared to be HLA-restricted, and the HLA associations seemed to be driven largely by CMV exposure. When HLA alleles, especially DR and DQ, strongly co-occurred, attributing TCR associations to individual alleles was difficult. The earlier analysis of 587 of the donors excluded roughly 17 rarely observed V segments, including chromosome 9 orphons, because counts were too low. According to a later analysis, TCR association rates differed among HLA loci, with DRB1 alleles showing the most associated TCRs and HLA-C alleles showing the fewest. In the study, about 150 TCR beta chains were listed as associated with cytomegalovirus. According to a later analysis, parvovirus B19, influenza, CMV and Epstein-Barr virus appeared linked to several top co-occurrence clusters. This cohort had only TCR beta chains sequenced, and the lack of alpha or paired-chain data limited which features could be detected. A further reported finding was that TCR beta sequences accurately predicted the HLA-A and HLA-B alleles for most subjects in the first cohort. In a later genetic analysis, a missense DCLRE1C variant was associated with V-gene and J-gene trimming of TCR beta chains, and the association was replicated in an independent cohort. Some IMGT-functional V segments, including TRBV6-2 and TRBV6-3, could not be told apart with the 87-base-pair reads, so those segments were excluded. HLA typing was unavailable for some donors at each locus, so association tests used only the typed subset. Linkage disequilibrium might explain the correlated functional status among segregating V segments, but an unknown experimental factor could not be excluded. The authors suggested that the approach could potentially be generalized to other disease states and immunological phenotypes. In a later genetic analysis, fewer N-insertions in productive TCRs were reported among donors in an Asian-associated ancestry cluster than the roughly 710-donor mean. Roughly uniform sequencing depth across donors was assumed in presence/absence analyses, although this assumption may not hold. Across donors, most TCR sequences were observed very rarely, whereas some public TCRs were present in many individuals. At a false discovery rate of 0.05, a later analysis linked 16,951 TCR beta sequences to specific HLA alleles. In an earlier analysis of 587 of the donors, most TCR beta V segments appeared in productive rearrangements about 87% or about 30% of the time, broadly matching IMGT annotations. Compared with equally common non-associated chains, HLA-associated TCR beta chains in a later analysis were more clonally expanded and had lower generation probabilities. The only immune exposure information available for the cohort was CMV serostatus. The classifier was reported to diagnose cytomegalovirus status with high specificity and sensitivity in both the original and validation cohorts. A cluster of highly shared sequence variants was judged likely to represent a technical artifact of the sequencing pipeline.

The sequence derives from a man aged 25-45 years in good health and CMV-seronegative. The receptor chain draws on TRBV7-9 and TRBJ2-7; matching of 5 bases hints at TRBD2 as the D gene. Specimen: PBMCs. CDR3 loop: CASSPGRDEQYF. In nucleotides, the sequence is TGTGCCAGCAGCCCCGGGCGGGACGAGCAGTACTTC.